This entry concerns a single T cell receptor beta chain. These data are taken from a study of identifying expanded T cells in peripheral blood. Trimming removed 3 bases at V and 12 bases at J, with 27 bases between. The length of the CDR3 is 17 residues. CDR1 SGHRS and CDR2 YFSETQ come from the germline V gene. Here immunoSEQ multiplex PCR was the method, and the copy in TCRdb shows in-frame clones only, minus some. This sample has about 100,000 clones, with around nine tenths found just once. This clonotype originated in a person between 18 and 70 years old in good health. The sequenced sample was blood. V and J are TRBV5-1 and TRBJ2-2; D possibly corresponds to TRBD1 (6 bases). The CDR3 DNA sequence: TGCGCCAGCAGCTCGGGCGGACAGTCCCTATCACCGGGGAAGCTGTTTTTT. Protein sequence: CASSSGGQSLSPGKLFF.